This T cell receptor (beta chain) was sequenced for a study of CXCR3-negative and CXCR3-positive naive CD8 T cells. Overall study results and limits: Hydrophobicity of TRB CDR3s was greater in CXCR3-positive naive cells than in CXCR3-negative naive cells.

5' RACE with UMI labels generated the TRB cDNA libraries. TCRdb re-called the 5' RACE reads and gives one entry per CDR3 protein, without DNA. The sample totals roughly 65,000 distinct CDR3 sequences. Regarding this clonotype: Its antigen remains unknown.

Source material: naive CXCR3+ CD8+ T cells from blood. Sample subset: CD45RO-CCR7+CD27+CD95- naive CD8+ T cells expressing CXCR3 (TNR3+). The source is a human donor in good health. Some clones in this sample may be carry-over from other donors' samples.

CDR3 residues: CASSQDSGPYTEAFF. The chain couples TRBV5-6 to TRBJ1-1; TCRdb's D call of TRBD1 is untestable without DNA. Germline V gives CDR1 SGHDT, CDR2 YYEEEE. CDR3 length equals 15 residues. Full variable domain (missing parts from reference TRBV5-6 and TRBJ1-1): DAGVTQSPTHLIKTRGQQVTLRCSPKSGHDTVSWYQQALGQGPQFIFQYYEEEERQRGNFPDRFSGHQFPNYSSELNVNALLLGDSALYLCASSQDSGPYTEAFFGQGTRLTVV.